Below, 22 T cell receptor beta chains from the same sample are listed, as sequenced in a study of response to subunit inactivated influenza vaccine. TCRdb re-called the RT-PCR reads with MiXCR, one entry per CDR3 protein. The repertoire consists of more than 500,000 distinct CDR3 sequences, with around 11% occurring once and the leading ten covering approximately 10%. The data were also submitted as part of a second study, on T cells expressing NK-cell markers. That work adds: It was by 5'RACE template switching with UMIs that TCR beta cDNA was made.

Material: PBMCs from blood, obtained on the day of vaccination. Receptors were obtained from a man aged 45-65 years who received an inactivated influenza vaccine.

The V gene is TRBV4-1, the J gene TRBJ1-1; no firm D call. Deletions cut 2 bases from V and 5 bases from J, with 12 bases between. This CDR3 has 14 residues. Germline V lookup: CDR1 MGHRA, CDR2 YSYEKL. CDR3 residues: CASSQFLTRTEAFF. The DNA for the CDR3 is TGCGCCAGCAGCCAATTCCTTACTCGGACTGAAGCTTTCTTT.

The CDR3 nucleotides read TGTGCCAGTAGTCAAGGGACTAGCGGGGCCAATGAGCAGTTCTTC. This encodes CASSQGTSGANEQFF. The chain is built from TRBV19 and TRBJ2-1; TRBD2 matches at 13 bases. J lost 6 bases, V lost 5 bases, and 4 bases had no gene match. Germline V CDR1 and CDR2: LNHDA, SQIVND (reference sequence). CDR3 length: 15 amino acids.

This clonotype came up a few times. This chain joins TRBV5-1 and TRBJ2-3, with D perhaps TRBD1 (6 bases). Per the germline V gene, CDR1 is SGHRS and CDR2 is YFSETQ. The CDR3 is made up of 13 amino acids. Trimming removed 5 bases at V and 0 bases at J, with 7 bases between. CDR3 sequence reads: CASRQGSTDTQYF. The CDR3 DNA reads TGCGCCAGCAGACAGGGAAGCACAGATACGCAGTATTTT.

This clonotype occurred many times. The genes are TRBV11-2 and TRBJ2-5, with D maybe TRBD1 (6 bases). Germline values: CDR1 SGHAT, CDR2 FQNNGV. Trimming took off 3 bases at V and 2 bases at J, with 13 bases between the two ends. The CDR3 length is 15 residues. The CDR3 DNA reads as TGTGCCAGCAGCTTCCCTGGGACAACGCAAGAGACCCAGTACTTC. Residues: CASSFPGTTQETQYF.

This clonotype was detected a few times. The chain recombines TRBV4-1 with TRBJ2-7; the D gene is possibly TRBD2 (5 bases). V dropped 1 base and J dropped 3 bases, with 13 bases sitting between them. Germline-derived CDR1 and CDR2 are MGHRA and YSYEKL. The CDR3 is 15 amino acids. The CDR3 region is CASSQGVPGNYEQYF. In nucleotides, the CDR3 is TGCGCCAGCAGCCAAGGAGTCCCGGGGAACTACGAGCAGTACTTC.

The sample holds a few counts of this clonotype. The rearrangement uses TRBV12-3 or TRBV12-4 and TRBJ2-7; D unresolved. The CDR3 runs 14 residues. The V gene lost 0 bases and the J gene lost 3 bases, with 9 bases spanning the gap. The CDR3 here is CASSLAYGYYEQYF. In DNA, the CDR3 is TGTGCCAGCAGTTTAGCGTACGGCTACTACGAGCAGTACTTC.

V gene TRBV6-2 or TRBV6-3 combines with J gene TRBJ2-5; D might be TRBD1 or TRBD2, each matching 5 bases. The V end was cut by 8 bases, the J end by 2 bases, with 12 bases between. Germline lookup yields CDR1 MNHEY and CDR2 SVGEGT. CDR3 length equals 13 residues. CDR3 DNA sequence: TGTGCCAGCTCCGGGACGGAGCAAGAGACCCAGTACTTC. This sequence encodes CASSGTEQETQYF.

J is TRBJ2-2 and V is TRBV6-2 or TRBV6-3; 9 bases match TRBD2. CDR3 length equals 16 residues. Losses at the gene ends were 4 bases for V and 6 bases for J; bases not matched to a gene: 9. Germline V gives CDR1 MNHEY, CDR2 SVGEGT. CDR3 sequence (DNA): TGTGCCAGCAGTTTGTATCTAGCGGGGAGTCCCGGGGAGCTGTTTTTT. Translated: CASSLYLAGSPGELFF.

This sequence joins TRBV18 and TRBJ2-7; tentative D call: TRBD1 (5 bases). CDR1 KGHSH and CDR2 LQKENI come from the germline V gene. This CDR3 contains 13 residues. Trimming removed 3 bases from V and 3 bases from J, with 9 bases in between. CDR3 loop: CASSPAGLYEQYF. The CDR3 DNA follows: TGTGCCAGCTCACCGGCAGGGCTCTACGAGCAGTACTTC.

V is TRBV20-1 and J is TRBJ2-3; D could derive from TRBD1 or TRBD2 (5 bases each). The CDR3 spans 13 residues. The V and J ends lost 5 bases and 2 bases respectively, with 11 bases between them. From germline, CDR1 is DFQATT and CDR2 SNEGSKA (reference sequence). The CDR3 reads CSARGPNTDTQYF. DNA for the CDR3: TGCAGTGCTCGGGGACCAAACACAGATACGCAGTATTTT.

V gene TRBV11-3 combines with J gene TRBJ2-2; D gene uncertain. The CDR3 consists of 14 residues. Germline CDR1 and CDR2: SGHNT and YENEEA. Trimming removed 1 base at V and 1 base at J, with 4 bases between. In DNA, the CDR3 is TGTGCCAGCAGCTTAGGGGAGAACACCGGGGAGCTGTTTTTT. This gives the protein CASSLGENTGELFF. Filled out from reference TRBV11-3 and TRBJ2-2, the complete variable domain reads EAGVVQSPRYKIIEKKQPVAFWCNPISGHNTLYWYLQNLGQGPELLIRYENEEAVDDSQLPKDRFSAERLKGVDSTLKIQPAELGDSAVYLCASSLGENTGELFFGEGSRLTVL.

The chain recombines TRBV5-1 with TRBJ2-5, with 14 positions matching TRBD2. The V segment lost 4 bases and the J segment 2 bases; nucleotides outside the gene matches: 7. This CDR3 is 17 amino acids long. Germline V gives CDR1 SGHRS, CDR2 YFSETQ. DNA of the CDR3: TGCGCCAGCAGCCCCGGGACTAGCGGGGGATATCAAGAGACCCAGTACTTC. Protein sequence: CASSPGTSGGYQETQYF.

CDR3 region: CASSLRGFAVSGANVLTF. The CDR3 DNA is TGCGCCAGCAGCCTCCGGGGTTTTGCAGTCTCTGGGGCCAACGTCCTGACTTTC. V and J are TRBV4-3 and TRBJ2-6; tentative D call: TRBD2 (5 bases). The germline gives CDR1 LGHNA, CDR2 YSLEER. Trimming stripped 4 bases from V and 0 bases from J, with 16 bases between. The CDR3 totals 18 residues.

The chain links TRBV14 to TRBJ2-1; no firm D call. Germline-derived CDR1 and CDR2 are SGHDN and FVKESK. This CDR3 is 14 amino acids long. V was pared by 4 bases and J by 0 bases, with 7 bases between. CDR3 sequence (DNA): TGTGCCAGCAGCCTAATATACTCCTACAATGAGCAGTTCTTC. Protein sequence: CASSLIYSYNEQFF.

This clonotype was observed a few times. Being one base from a much bigger clone, this may be a read error. The CDR3 region has the DNA TGCGCCAGCAGCTTGGGCGGGGGGAACTACAATGAGCAGTTCTTC. This sequence encodes CASSLGGGNYNEQFF. This rearrangement joins TRBV5-1 to TRBJ2-1; 8 positions agree with TRBD2. This CDR3 has 15 residues. The germline V gene has CDR1 SGHRS and CDR2 YFSETQ. The V and J ends lost 0 bases and 3 bases, in that order; junction bases with no gene match: 2. The whole variable domain, filled in from reference TRBV5-1 and TRBJ2-1, reads KAGVTQTPRYLIKTRGQQVTLSCSPISGHRSVSWYQQTPGQGLQFLFEYFSETQRNKGNFPGRFSGRQFSNSRSEMNVSTLELGDSALYLCASSLGGGNYNEQFFGPGTRLTVL.

This chain uses TRBV30 with TRBJ2-1; 8 nucleotides line up with TRBD2. The J segment lost 3 bases and the V segment lost 4 bases, leaving 8 bases of the junction unmatched. CDR3 length equals 15 residues. Germline assignment: CDR1 GTSNPN and CDR2 SVGIG (reference sequence). The CDR3 bases are TGTGCCTGGATTTTGGGAACTAGCGGCTACAATGAGCAGTTCTTC. Its translation: CAWILGTSGYNEQFF.

This rearrangement joins TRBV4-1 to TRBJ2-7, with unresolved D. Germline V gene data show CDR1 as MGHRA and CDR2 as YSYEKL. The CDR3 is made up of 15 amino acids. V was trimmed by 3 bases and J by 0 bases, leaving 12 bases between them. CDR3 nucleotides: TGCGCCAGCAGCCACGATCTTGCGAGCTCCTACGAGCAGTACTTC. Translation gives CASSHDLASSYEQYF.

This clonotype was recorded at least ten times. The genes are TRBV29-1 and TRBJ2-7, with TRBD1 identical over 7 bases. Germline CDR1 is SQVTM and CDR2 is ANQGSEA. Trimming took 4 bases from V and 4 from J; bases not matched to a gene: 7. CDR3 length: 13 residues. The CDR3 sequence is CSVGTGTSYEQYF. In nucleotides, the CDR3 is TGCAGCGTTGGGACAGGCACTTCTTACGAGCAGTACTTC.

This clonotype was recorded a few times. V is TRBV10-3 and J is TRBJ2-4; TRBD2 aligns across 8 bases. Germline lookup yields CDR1 ENHRY and CDR2 SYGVKD. CDR3 length equals 15 residues. Losses at the gene ends were 0 bases for V and 7 bases for J; bases not matched to a gene: 5. The CDR3 loop reads CAISESGTRGNIQYF. Written as DNA, the CDR3 is TGTGCCATCAGTGAGTCGGGGACTAGGGGGAACATTCAGTACTTC.

This clonotype was counted ten times or more. This rearrangement joins TRBV12-3 or TRBV12-4 to TRBJ2-7; 13 nucleotides line up with TRBD2. This CDR3 has 15 amino acids. The ends lost 5 bases at V and 4 bases at J; junction bases unmatched: 5. CDR3 DNA: TGTGCCAGCAGTCCCGGGACTAGCGGGATATACGAGCAGTACTTC. Translated, it gives CASSPGTSGIYEQYF.

This chain connects TRBV6-2 or TRBV6-3 to TRBJ2-2, with D perhaps TRBD2 (5 bases). Germline CDR1 and CDR2: MNHEY and SVGEGT. Trimming shortened V by 6 bases and J by 6 bases, and 14 bases separated the two germline ends. This CDR3 has 14 residues. In DNA form, the CDR3 reads TGTGCCAGCAGCCCTCTAGCAATCGCCGGGGAGCTGTTTTTT. Protein: CASSPLAIAGELFF.

The genes are TRBV5-1 and TRBJ2-3; D may be TRBD1 (5 bases). Germline V gives CDR1 SGHRS, CDR2 YFSETQ. The ends were cut back, 0 bases at V and 3 bases at J, with 11 bases in the middle. The CDR3 length is 15 residues. CDR3: CASSLVGDRTDTQYF. Written as DNA, the CDR3 is TGCGCCAGCAGCTTGGTAGGGGATCGGACAGATACGCAGTATTTT.